This TCR beta chain was observed in a study of shared T cell receptors in the human thymus. The repertoire was sequenced with immunoSEQ multiplex PCR; TCRdb's copy has only in-frame clones and lacks some. The sample consists of 550,000 to 800,000 clones, 70% to 90% of them appearing once. Germline loops: CDR1 MDHEN, CDR2 SYDVKM. V lost 5 bases and J lost 1, with 15 bases in between. This CDR3 has 16 residues. These data also formed part of another study, on human thymus T cells. That report adds: Resections from corrective heart surgery supplied the thymus tissue. Highly overlapping thymic repertoires in unrelated individuals were reported by related research.

Source material: thymocytes. The source is a girl less than two years old with a congenital heart defect. The chain carries TRBV28 and TRBJ1-5, with a weak D call TRBD1 (6 bases). The CDR3 spells CASSLNRVSSNQPQHF. The CDR3, as DNA: TGTGCCAGCAGTCTAAACAGGGTATCGAGCAATCAGCCCCAGCATTTT.